Listed here are 26 T cell receptor beta chains from one sample, sequenced in a study of blood T cell repertoires in COVID-19. Profiled with immunoSEQ multiplex PCR; TCRdb holds only in-frame clones, not every one. The sample includes 95,000 to 150,000 clones, over 75% of them seen just once. Sequenced material: peripheral blood. These receptors originate from a man aged 55 to 70 with active or convalescent COVID-19.

This chain joins TRBV28 and TRBJ2-7; 11 bases line up with TRBD2. Germline CDR1 reads MDHEN; CDR2 reads SYDVKM. V shed 7 bases, J shed 0 bases, and the junction held 5 bases outside the gene matches. The CDR3 length is 15 residues. The CDR3 reads CASTITSGSSYEQYF. CDR3 bases: TGTGCCAGCACTATAACTAGCGGGAGCTCCTACGAGCAGTACTTC.

The sample holds one count of this clone. This rearrangement joins TRBV2 to TRBJ2-1; TRBD1 might be the D (5 bases). Per the germline V gene, CDR1 is SNHLY and CDR2 is FYNNEI. Trimming cost V 6 bases and J 6 bases, with 18 bases left between them. The CDR3 spans 15 residues. CDR3 sequence reads: CASRSGWGRVNEQFF. CDR3 coding DNA: TGTGCCAGCAGGTCCGGGTGGGGCCGAGTCAATGAGCAGTTCTTC.

This clone is a singleton in its sample. The rearrangement uses TRBV6-6 and TRBJ2-3; D perhaps matches TRBD1 (5 bases). The ends were cut back, 6 bases at V and 6 bases at J, with 22 bases in the middle. The CDR3 is made up of 16 amino acids. CDR1 and CDR2 from the germline V gene are MNHNY and SVGAGI (reference sequence). CDR3 region: CASSPLQTGTGDTQYF. The CDR3 DNA sequence: TGTGCCAGCAGCCCTCTCCAAACAGGCACTGGGGATACGCAGTATTTT.

Ten or more counts support this clone. The chain is built from TRBV5-1 and TRBJ2-3; 8 bases are shared with TRBD2. This CDR3 comprises 17 residues. Germline V CDR1 and CDR2: SGHRS, YFSETQ. V dropped 7 bases and J dropped 4; count of bases not matched to a gene: 17. The CDR3: CASGQLGAGEGSDTQYF. DNA for the CDR3: TGCGCCAGCGGTCAACTTGGAGCGGGAGAAGGGTCAGATACGCAGTATTTT.

The rearrangement joins TRBV10-3 to TRBJ1-6; 7 bases are shared with TRBD1. The trim removed 3 bases at V and 14 bases at J, leaving 10 bases unmatched. The germline V gene encodes CDR1 ENHRY and CDR2 SYGVKD. The CDR3 runs to 14 residues. The CDR3 bases are TGTGCCATCAGTGATCCGACAGGGCTTAGTACCCTCCACTTT. It codes for CAISDPTGLSTLHF.

The table lists this clone with a count of one. The rearrangement uses TRBV12-5 and TRBJ2-1; 12 nucleotides agree with TRBD1. The CDR3 is 15 residues long. V shed 5 bases and J 6 bases; nucleotides not matched to a gene: 5. Per germline, CDR1 LGHNT and CDR2 FRNRAP. CDR3 sequence: CASGRGQGASNEQFF. CDR3 DNA: TGTGCTAGTGGTAGGGGACAGGGGGCGAGCAATGAGCAGTTCTTC. Complete variable domain (other parts from reference TRBV12-5 and TRBJ2-1): DARVTQTPRHKVTEMGQEVTMRCQPILGHNTVFWYRQTMMQGLELLAYFRNRAPLDDSGMPKDRFSAEMPDATLATLKIQPSEPRDSAVYFCASGRGQGASNEQFFGPGTRLTVL.

This clone has a single count. The V call is TRBV28, the J call TRBJ2-7, with D possibly TRBD1 on 5 matching bases. Trimming removed 2 bases from V and 3 bases from J, with 5 bases in between. The germline V gene has CDR1 MDHEN and CDR2 SYDVKM. The CDR3 length is 12 residues. The CDR3 loop reads CASSLQGYEQYF. CDR3 coding DNA: TGTGCCAGCAGTTTACAGGGCTACGAGCAGTACTTC.

The gene calls are TRBV4-3 and TRBJ2-3; D may be TRBD1 (6 bases). The CDR3 runs 17 residues. Germline V gene data show CDR1 as LGHNA and CDR2 as YSLEER. Trimming left V 0 bases short and J 6 bases short, with 19 bases between. Here the CDR3 DNA reads TGCGCCAGCAGCCAAGATCGGACAGTGATAAACGGGGATACGCAGTATTTT. Translated, it gives CASSQDRTVINGDTQYF.

The chain recombines TRBV29-1 with TRBJ2-7, with a weak D call TRBD1 (6 bases). Trimming left V 6 bases short and J 4 bases short, with 10 bases between. The germline CDR1 and CDR2 sequences are SQVTM and ANQGSEA. The CDR3 runs 11 residues. Here the CDR3 DNA reads TGCAGCGTGGTGGACAGATACGAGCAGTACTTC. This encodes CSVVDRYEQYF.

The chain has TRBV28 and TRBJ2-1, with 15 nucleotides matching TRBD2. Germline V gene lookup returns CDR1 MDHEN and CDR2 SYDVKM. The CDR3 consists of 19 residues. The J segment lost 5 bases and the V segment lost 5 bases, leaving 13 bases of the junction unmatched. CDR3 bases: TGTGCCAGCAGTCCCCGGACTAGCGGGAGGGCCTCTGCTGACAATGAGCAGTTCTTC. Its translation is CASSPRTSGRASADNEQFF.

In this sample, this clone turned up a few times. The chain links TRBV10-2 to TRBJ2-4, with D perhaps matching TRBD1 (8 bases). V gave up 6 bases and J gave up 6 bases, with 12 bases separating them. CDR1 is WSHSY and CDR2 is SAAADI in the germline V gene. The CDR3 length is 13 residues. The CDR3 protein is CASRTGEGNIQYF. The CDR3 coding sequence is TGCGCCAGCAGGACAGGGGAGGGAAACATTCAGTACTTC.

The CDR3 DNA reads TGCGCCAGCAGCCAAAGCCCCGCTAGACAGGGAAACAATGAGCAGTTCTTC. Amino acid sequence: CASSQSPARQGNNEQFF. V gene TRBV4-1 combines with J gene TRBJ2-1; 7 nucleotides align to TRBD1. Germline-derived CDR1 and CDR2 are MGHRA and YSYEKL. This CDR3 is built from 17 residues. The junction had 12 bases not matched to a gene; V was cut back by 2 bases and J by 5 bases.

Many counts were recorded for this clone. The CDR3 here is CASSSATGGYGYTF. CDR3 nucleotides: TGCGCCAGCAGCTCAGCGACAGGGGGTTATGGCTACACCTTC. V gene TRBV5-1 combines with J gene TRBJ1-2, with TRBD1 matching over 9 bases. V shed 3 bases and J 5 bases; nucleotides not matched to a gene: 5. This CDR3 contains 14 residues. Germline V lookup: CDR1 SGHRS, CDR2 YFSETQ. Complete variable domain (other parts from reference TRBV5-1 and TRBJ1-2): KAGVTQTPRYLIKTRGQQVTLSCSPISGHRSVSWYQQTPGQGLQFLFEYFSETQRNKGNFPGRFSGRQFSNSRSEMNVSTLELGDSALYLCASSSATGGYGYTFGSGTRLTVV.

The genes are TRBV27 and TRBJ1-1; D is unresolved. The V end lost 6 bases, the J end lost 1 base, and 12 bases lay between the germline ends. CDR1 is MNHEY, CDR2 SMNVEV, per germline (reference sequence). This CDR3 is built from 14 residues. The CDR3 protein is CASSFARENTEAFF. CDR3 bases: TGTGCCAGCAGCTTCGCTCGAGAGAACACTGAAGCTTTCTTT.

The chain couples TRBV12-3 or TRBV12-4 to TRBJ2-1; D might be TRBD1 (5 bases). Deletions cut 3 bases from V and 5 bases from J, with 8 bases between. The CDR3 runs 13 residues. CDR3 bases: TGTGCCAGCAGTTTTTCAGGGAACAATGAGCAGTTCTTC. Encoded protein: CASSFSGNNEQFF.

This chain connects TRBV19 to TRBJ2-2; 9 bases are shared with TRBD2. CDR3 length equals 17 residues. Per germline, CDR1 LNHDA and CDR2 SQIVND (reference sequence). The J segment lost 5 bases and the V segment lost 5 bases, leaving 12 bases of the junction unmatched. As DNA, the CDR3 is TGTGCCAGTAGTCCCCGGGGAACTAGCGGGTCAACCGGGGAGCTGTTTTTT. Translating it yields CASSPRGTSGSTGELFF.

CDR3: CATSRDGGYDTQYF. CDR3 nucleotides: TGTGCCACCAGCAGAGATGGGGGGTATGATACGCAGTATTTT. This chain uses TRBV15 with TRBJ2-3; D is possibly TRBD2 (6 bases). The germline V and J ends were trimmed by 0 bases and 6 bases, with 10 bases remaining between them. This CDR3 is 14 amino acids long. Germline V lookup: CDR1 LNHNV, CDR2 YYDKDF (reference sequence).

The chain combines TRBV5-1 with TRBJ2-5; D possibly corresponds to TRBD1 (6 bases). CDR3 length equals 15 residues. The germline V gene encodes CDR1 SGHRS and CDR2 YFSETQ. Trimming shortened V by 0 bases and J by 5 bases, and 14 bases separated the two germline ends. CDR3 sequence reads: CASSLEGEPGETQYF. CDR3 DNA: TGCGCCAGCAGCTTGGAGGGGGAGCCAGGGGAGACCCAGTACTTC.

The chain recombines TRBV12-3 or TRBV12-4 with TRBJ2-7, with D unresolved. This CDR3 has 13 amino acids. V dropped 0 bases and J dropped 0 bases, with 3 bases sitting between them. CDR3 sequence: CASSLANSYEQYF. CDR3 DNA sequence: TGTGCCAGCAGTTTAGCTAACTCCTACGAGCAGTACTTC.

This clone has a handful of counts. The J gene is TRBJ2-7, the V gene TRBV28; 7 bases are a match to TRBD1. This CDR3 has 13 amino acids. The junction had 7 bases not matched to a gene; V was cut back by 6 bases and J by 5 bases. In germline, CDR1 is MDHEN, CDR2 SYDVKM. For the CDR3, the DNA is TGTGCCAGCAGGCCGACAGGGTTACACGAGCAGTACTTC. As protein: CASRPTGLHEQYF.

The chain carries TRBV7-2 and TRBJ2-2, with TRBD2 matching 8 bases. Germline lookup yields CDR1 SGHTA and CDR2 FQGNSA. J lost 4 bases, V lost 4 bases, and 8 bases had no gene match. The CDR3 totals 16 residues. CDR3 protein: CASSSGGGHGTGELFF. DNA for the CDR3: TGTGCCAGCAGCTCCGGCGGGGGGCACGGCACCGGGGAGCTGTTTTTT.

Note on this clone: Other DNA sequences of this sample code for an identical CDR3. The rearrangement uses TRBV12-3 or TRBV12-4 and TRBJ2-3; D remains ambiguous. V was cut by 2 bases and J by 3 bases, with 6 bases left in between. The CDR3 contains 13 residues. In DNA form, the CDR3 reads TGTGCCAGCAGTTTACCCTCGACAGATACGCAGTATTTT. This gives the protein CASSLPSTDTQYF.

The rearrangement uses TRBV11-1 and TRBJ2-1, with TRBD2 matching over 10 bases. This CDR3 is 16 amino acids long. J was trimmed by 2 bases and V by 7 bases; bases with no gene match: 8. CDR1 and CDR2 (germline): SGHAT, FQDESV (reference sequence). CDR3: CASTSGLAEAYNEQFF. As DNA, the CDR3 is TGTGCCAGCACCTCCGGACTAGCGGAAGCCTACAATGAGCAGTTCTTC.

V and J are TRBV27 and TRBJ2-5; 7 bases are shared with TRBD2. Germline lookup yields CDR1 MNHEY and CDR2 SMNVEV (reference sequence). The ends lost 6 bases at V and 3 bases at J; junction bases unmatched: 10. The CDR3 length is 15 residues. The CDR3 loop reads CASSSSGNAEETQYF. As DNA, the CDR3 is TGTGCCAGCAGCTCTAGCGGAAACGCGGAAGAGACCCAGTACTTC.

This clone has a handful of counts. The chain employs TRBV2 and TRBJ2-5, with TRBD2 as a possible D gene (5 bases). Per the germline V gene, CDR1 is SNHLY and CDR2 is FYNNEI. The CDR3 extends over 11 amino acids. Trimming pared 7 bases from V and 9 bases from J, leaving 12 bases between. The CDR3 loop is CASNSRDSQYF. The DNA of the CDR3 is TGTGCCAGCAACTCTCGGGATTCCCAGTACTTC.

The chain couples TRBV6-2 or TRBV6-3 to TRBJ2-6; the D is unclear. The germline V gene encodes CDR1 MNHEY and CDR2 SVGEGT. This CDR3 has 17 residues. V lost 2 bases, J lost 0 bases, and 11 bases lay in between. CDR3 sequence reads: CASSYSFLSSGANVLTF. The CDR3 DNA follows: TGTGCCAGCAGTTACAGTTTTCTAAGCTCTGGGGCCAACGTCCTGACTTTC.